The rows below give T cell receptor beta chains drawn from one sample of a study of shared clonotypes between healthy human individuals. Data came from immunoSEQ multiplex PCR; TCRdb stores just in-frame clones and leaves some out. Among about 600,000 clones listed, 97% were seen once. The material sequenced was naive CD4+ T cells sorted from blood. Receptors originate from a woman in her twenties or thirties in good health. The CDR3 runs from the conserved cysteine through the conserved F or W. D genes are given only for firm matches. Only part of the rows carry a size: once, few, many, or a class if the clone is expanded.

TRBV5-5,TRBJ1-5,-,-,TGTGCCAGCAGCTTGGGTTCGGGAAACAATCAGCCCCAGCATTTT,CASSLGSGNNQPQHF
TRBV7-2,TRBJ1-6,-,-,TGTGCCAGCAGTAATCGACAGACTAATTCACCCCTCCACTTT,CASSNRQTNSPLHF
TRBV10-1,TRBJ2-1,-,-,TGCGCCAGCAGTGAGGGCTCAGGGCCCGACAATGAGCAGTTCTTC,CASSEGSGPDNEQFF
TRBV20-1,TRBJ2-7,-,TRBD1,TGCAGTGGGGGCAGGGGGCTCGAGCAGTACTTC,CSGGRGLEQYF
TRBV7-3,TRBJ1-2,-,-,TGTGCCAGCAGCTTAATGGGGGTTTCTCTTTTAGGTAACTATGGCTACACCTTC,CASSLMGVSLLGNYGYTF
TRBV5-1,TRBJ2-3,once,-,TGCGCCAGCAGCTTTGGCTGGACAGATACGCAGTATTTT,CASSFGWTDTQYF
TRBV10-3,TRBJ1-5,-,TRBD1,TGTGCCACTCTCGGGACAGGGGCTAATCAGCCCCAGCATTTT,CATLGTGANQPQHF
TRBV2,TRBJ2-5,-,-,TGTGCCAGCAGTGAAATTAGTAACCAAGAGACCCAGTACTTC,CASSEISNQETQYF
TRBV27,TRBJ1-1,-,-,TGTGCCAGCAGTTTAACCGAGACAACACACACTGAAGCTTTCTTT,CASSLTETTHTEAFF
TRBV5-4,TRBJ1-2,-,TRBD1,TGTGCCAGCAGCTCACAGACAGGGGTTGACTATGGCTACACCTTC,CASSSQTGVDYGYTF
TRBV25-1,TRBJ2-2,-,-,TGTGCCAGCAGAGAAAGACAGGCGAACACCGGGGAGCTGTTTTTT,CASRERQANTGELFF
TRBV10-3,TRBJ1-1,-,TRBD1,TGTGCCATCAGCGCTTCCCCGGGACAGGGGGGCACTGAAGCTTTCTTT,CAISASPGQGGTEAFF
TRBV19,TRBJ2-7,once,TRBD1,TGTGCCAGTAGTATAGAGGGACAGGGTACCTACGAGCAGTACTTC,CASSIEGQGTYEQYF
TRBV6-6,TRBJ2-2,once,-,TGTGCCAGCAGTTACCGAGCGGTTTCGAACACCGGGGAGCTGTTTTTT,CASSYRAVSNTGELFF
TRBV27,TRBJ2-5,-,TRBD2,TGTGCCAGCAGTAGGACTAGACAAGAGACCCAGTACTTC,CASSRTRQETQYF
TRBV7-2,TRBJ2-2,once,-,TGTGCCAGCAGCTTACAGGAGGCTAGCGGGGAGCTGTTTTTT,CASSLQEASGELFF
TRBV27,TRBJ2-3,-,-,TGTGCCAGCAGTTTGAGGGTCACAGATACGCAGTATTTT,CASSLRVTDTQYF
TRBV6-5,TRBJ1-1,-,-,TGTGCCAGCAGTTCCCAGACAGCAAACACTGAAGCTTTCTTT,CASSSQTANTEAFF
TRBV9,TRBJ2-6,-,-,TGTGCCAGCAGCGCCCCCCTCAACAGCAACTCTGGGGCCAACGTCCTGACTTTC,CASSAPLNSNSGANVLTF
TRBV7-3,TRBJ2-2,-,-,TGTGCCAGCAGCTCAACCGGGGAGCTGTTTTTT,CASSSTGELFF
TRBV28,TRBJ1-6,-,TRBD1,TGTGCCAGCAGTAGTCAAGGGACAGGCCCGAATTCACCCCTCCACTTT,CASSSQGTGPNSPLHF
TRBV6-6,TRBJ2-7,-,TRBD2,TGTGCCAGCAGCCCCGCTAGCGGTCGTCTCGAGCAGTACTTC,CASSPASGRLEQYF
TRBV2,TRBJ1-1,-,-,TGTGCCAGCAGGGGATGGGGGACGGTGCCTGAAGCTTTCTTT,CASRGWGTVPEAFF
TRBV28,TRBJ2-1,-,TRBD1,TGTGCCAGCAGCGGACAGGGGATCCGCAATGAGCAGTTCTTC,CASSGQGIRNEQFF
TRBV6-6,TRBJ1-1,-,TRBD1,TGTGCCAGCAGTTGGCCGGAGACAGGGGTCGTTGAAGCTTTCTTT,CASSWPETGVVEAFF
TRBV18,TRBJ2-7,-,-,TGTGCCAGCTCACCGACAGGGGGAATAGCGGGAGACGGGTCCTACGAGCAGTACTTC,CASSPTGGIAGDGSYEQYF
TRBV7-8,TRBJ2-1,-,-,TGTGCCAGCAGCCGAATCAGTTCCTACAATGAGCAGTTCTTC,CASSRISSYNEQFF
TRBV5-1,TRBJ2-7,-,TRBD1,TGCGCCAGCTCTCCTTACCCGGGACAGAGCTACGAGCAGTACTTC,CASSPYPGQSYEQYF
TRBV5-8,TRBJ1-5,-,-,TGTGCCAGCAGCTTTATGAACCGGAGCGATAGCAATCAGCCCCAGCATTTT,CASSFMNRSDSNQPQHF
TRBV7-6,TRBJ2-7,-,TRBD2,TGTGCCAGCAGCTCGTCCGGGACTAGCGGGTCTGAGCAGTACTTC,CASSSSGTSGSEQYF
TRBV10-2,TRBJ2-7,-,-,TGCGCCAGCAGTGAGTCCCAAAGCGGGTCAACCGCCTACGAGCAGTACTTC,CASSESQSGSTAYEQYF
TRBV5-4,TRBJ2-3,-,-,TGTGCCAGCAGCTTGAGGTTAGACAGAAAGACCGATACGCAGTATTTT,CASSLRLDRKTDTQYF
TRBV2,TRBJ1-1,-,TRBD1,TGTGCCAGCAGTGCGACAGGGGGATACACTGAAGCTTTCTTT,CASSATGGYTEAFF
TRBV18,TRBJ1-2,-,-,TGTGCCAGCTCACGCGTCTCGAGCGGTGAGGGCTACACCTTC,CASSRVSSGEGYTF
TRBV14,TRBJ2-5,-,-,TGTGCCAGCAGCCAAGTACGGGATGGGCCCCAGTACTTC,CASSQVRDGPQYF
TRBV6-1,TRBJ2-1,-,-,TGTGCCAGCAGTGAAGCTTCTACCACCTTCTACAATGAGCAGTTCTTC,CASSEASTTFYNEQFF
TRBV7-3,TRBJ2-5,-,-,TGTGCCAGCAGCTTAACGGCCTCGAGGGGCGGGCAAGAGACCCAGTACTTC,CASSLTASRGGQETQYF
TRBV9,TRBJ2-5,-,TRBD2,TGTGCCAGCAGCGTAGGGACTAGCGGGCGAGAGACCCAGTACTTC,CASSVGTSGRETQYF
TRBV28,TRBJ2-7,-,-,TGTGCCAGCAGCCAGGCAGGGGTAGGCTACGAGCAGTACTTC,CASSQAGVGYEQYF
TRBV5-1,TRBJ2-7,-,TRBD2,TGCGCCAGCAGCGCGGGACTAGCGGGGATCTACGCGCAGTACTTC,CASSAGLAGIYAQYF
TRBV10-3,TRBJ1-2,-,-,TGTGCCATCAGTGAGTCCGGTCGGGGGGGCTACACCTTC,CAISESGRGGYTF